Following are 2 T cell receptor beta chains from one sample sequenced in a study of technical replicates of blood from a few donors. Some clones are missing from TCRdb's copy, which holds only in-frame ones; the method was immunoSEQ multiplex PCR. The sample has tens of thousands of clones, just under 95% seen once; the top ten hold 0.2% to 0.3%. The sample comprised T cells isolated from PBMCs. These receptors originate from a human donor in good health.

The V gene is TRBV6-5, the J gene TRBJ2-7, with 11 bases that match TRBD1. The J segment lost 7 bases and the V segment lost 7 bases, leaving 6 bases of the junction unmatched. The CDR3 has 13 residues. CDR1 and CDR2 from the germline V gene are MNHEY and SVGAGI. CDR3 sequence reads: CASTGQGAREQYF. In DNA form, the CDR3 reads TGTGCCAGCACCGGACAGGGGGCTCGGGAGCAGTACTTC.

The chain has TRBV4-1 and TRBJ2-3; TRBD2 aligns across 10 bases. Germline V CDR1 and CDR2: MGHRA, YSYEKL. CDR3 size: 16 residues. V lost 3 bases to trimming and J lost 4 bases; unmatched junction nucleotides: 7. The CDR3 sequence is CASSQGRSGGADTQYF. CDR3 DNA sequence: TGCGCCAGCAGCCAGGGACGGAGCGGGGGGGCAGATACGCAGTATTTT.